There are a few counts of the clone carrying this T cell receptor (beta chain). This record comes from a study of T cells in localized non-small cell lung cancer. The data were produced by immunoSEQ multiplex PCR, yet TCRdb's version contains in-frame clones alone and is incomplete. The repertoire has about 20,000 clones, 85% to 90% of them found once; the top ten carry more than 9%. V was clipped by 2 bases and J by 4 bases, with 8 bases between them. The CDR3 runs 14 residues. In germline, CDR1 is WSHSY, CDR2 SAAADI. The TCR originated in a man aged 40 to 70 with stage II squamous cell lung carcinoma. The sample consisted of PBMCs, taken before any cancer treatment. This sequence joins TRBV10-2 and TRBJ2-2; tentative D call: TRBD2 (5 bases). CDR3 bases: TGCGCCAGCAGTGAGCTTGGGAGCACCGGGGAGCTGTTTTTT. It translates to CASSELGSTGELFF.